This TCR beta chain stems from a study of Ad26.COV2.S vaccination and SARS-CoV-2 variants. The CDR3 length is 14 residues. Trimming took 5 bases from V and 7 from J; bases not matched to a gene: 9. CDR1 is WNHNN and CDR2 is SYGVQD in the germline V gene (reference sequence). Remarks on this clone: Its target is unknown.

This table comes from immunoSEQ multiplex PCR, and its TCRdb copy is limited to in-frame clones, with some not included. Counted here are just over 350,000 clones, about 91% occurring once; the ten biggest clones make up about 3.9%. The study's findings and limits: Spike-specific CD8+ and CD4+ T cell responses reportedly showed substantial breadth after vaccination.

The clonotype comes from a human donor who had recovered from COVID-19. This chain links TRBV10-1 with TRBJ2-7; 9 nucleotides match TRBD1. This material consisted of peripheral blood, taken after recovery from COVID-19. The CDR3 region is CASSPGTGKKEQYF. The DNA for the CDR3 is TGCGCCAGCAGTCCCGGGACAGGGAAAAAAGAGCAGTACTTC.